One sample yielded the 13 T cell receptor beta chains listed below, sequenced in a study of OX40 agonist ivuxolimab in advanced cancers. Here immunoSEQ multiplex PCR was the method, and the copy in TCRdb shows in-frame clones only, minus some. The sample carries several thousand clones, about 74% recorded once. This sample comprised CD4+ or CD8+ T cells sorted from blood, obtained in a trial of the OX40 agonist ivuxolimab. The receptors stem from an adult with an advanced solid tumor such as melanoma, head and neck, liver or kidney cancer.

This clone came up a few times. The chain is built from TRBV2 and TRBJ2-1, with D perhaps assigned TRBD1 or TRBD2 (5 bases each). This CDR3 is built from 13 residues. Germline assignment: CDR1 SNHLY and CDR2 FYNNEI. V was clipped by 7 bases and J by 7 bases, with 14 bases between them. As DNA, the CDR3 is TGTGCCAGCACCCCGAGGGGTGAGAATGAGCAGTTCTTC. Translating it yields CASTPRGENEQFF.

This clone has more than one count but fewer than ten. The chain recombines TRBV9 with TRBJ2-7, with D hard to call. The germline V gene encodes CDR1 SGDLS and CDR2 YYNGEE. This CDR3 region has 12 residues. V shed 3 bases and J shed 5 bases, with 9 bases lying between them. The CDR3 region has the DNA TGTGCCAGCAGCGATCTTTTCGACGAGCAGTACTTC. Its protein is CASSDLFDEQYF. The whole variable domain, filled in from reference TRBV9 and TRBJ2-7, reads DSGVTQTPKHLITATGQRVTLRCSPRSGDLSVYWYQQSLDQGLQFLIQYYNGEERAKGNILERFSAQQFPDLHSELNLSSLELGDSALYFCASSDLFDEQYFGPGTRLTVT.

The chain joins TRBV25-1 to TRBJ2-3; 7 nucleotides align to TRBD2. V shed 1 base and J 4 bases; nucleotides not matched to a gene: 8. The length of the CDR3 is 16 residues. Germline values: CDR1 MGHDK, CDR2 SYGVNS. CDR3 protein: CASSEWGGGGADTQYF. CDR3 sequence (DNA): TGTGCCAGCAGTGAATGGGGCGGGGGAGGAGCAGATACGCAGTATTTT.

The chain has TRBV28 and TRBJ1-2; D ambiguous. CDR1 MDHEN and CDR2 SYDVKM come from the germline V gene. The CDR3 totals 11 residues. Trimming removed 4 bases from V and 2 bases from J, with 2 bases in between. In DNA form, the CDR3 reads TGTGCCAGCAGTTCAAACTATGGCTACACCTTC. Its translation is CASSSNYGYTF.

The chain couples TRBV4-1 to TRBJ2-3; 8 bases map to TRBD2. This CDR3 comprises 16 residues. Per germline, CDR1 MGHRA and CDR2 YSYEKL. Losses at the gene ends were 3 bases for V and 2 bases for J; bases not matched to a gene: 7. DNA for the CDR3: TGCGCCAGCAGCCAGAGTTTAGCGGGGTACACAGATACGCAGTATTTT. It encodes CASSQSLAGYTDTQYF.

This chain links TRBV2 with TRBJ2-2; D not resolved. Germline V lookup: CDR1 SNHLY, CDR2 FYNNEI. This CDR3 contains 13 residues. V lost 3 bases and J lost 4, with 6 bases in between. The CDR3: CASSDGATGELFF. The CDR3, as DNA: TGTGCCAGCAGTGATGGTGCCACCGGGGAGCTGTTTTTT.

Relative to its sample, this clone is medium-sized. This rearrangement joins TRBV2 to TRBJ2-7; TRBD2 aligns across 13 bases. The CDR3 length is 16 residues. V shed 6 bases, J shed 6 bases, and the junction held 11 bases outside the gene matches. Germline V gives CDR1 SNHLY, CDR2 FYNNEI. Written as DNA, the CDR3 is TGTGCCAGCAGGTCAGCAACTAGCGGGAGGGCCACCGAGCAGTACTTC. This gives the protein CASRSATSGRATEQYF.

CDR3 sequence: CASSPGLAPDTQYF. DNA for the CDR3: TGTGCCAGCAGCCCGGGACTAGCCCCAGATACGCAGTATTTT. This rearrangement joins TRBV7-8 to TRBJ2-3; 9 bases agree with TRBD2. The V gene end was trimmed by 5 bases and the J gene end by 4 bases; junction bases not matched to a gene: 4. The CDR3 runs to 14 residues. Germline loops: CDR1 SGHVS, CDR2 FQNEAQ.

The chain couples TRBV30 to TRBJ1-6; the D is unclear. This CDR3 has 13 residues. Per the germline V gene, CDR1 is GTSNPN and CDR2 is SVGIG (reference sequence). Trimming left V 5 bases short and J 7 bases short, with 12 bases between. For the CDR3, the DNA is TGTGCCTGGGAGCCGTTAAGGAATTCACCCCTCCACTTT. The encoded protein is CAWEPLRNSPLHF.

This clone was recorded a few times. The genes are TRBV5-6 and TRBJ1-1, with D unclear. Trimming took 5 bases from V and 8 from J, leaving 13 bases between them. Germline-derived CDR1 and CDR2 are SGHDT and YYEEEE. The CDR3 sequence is 12 residues long. Here the CDR3 DNA reads TGTGCCAGCAGTTTAATCGGCATGGAAGCTTTCTTT. Translated, it gives CASSLIGMEAFF.

The chain employs TRBV11-2 and TRBJ1-1; 7 bases map to TRBD1. The junction had 7 bases not matched to a gene; V was cut back by 1 base and J by 8 bases. CDR3 length: 14 amino acids. Germline V gene lookup returns CDR1 SGHAT and CDR2 FQNNGV. The CDR3 spells CASSLGGGGREAFF. CDR3 DNA: TGTGCCAGCAGCTTAGGGGGAGGGGGCAGGGAAGCTTTCTTT.

The chain is built from TRBV28 and TRBJ1-5, with 8 bases matching TRBD1. CDR1 is MDHEN and CDR2 is SYDVKM in the germline V gene. This CDR3 contains 14 residues. Trimming at V came to 9 bases and at J to 7 bases, leaving 11 bases not matched to a gene. CDR3 coding DNA: TGTGCCAGTAAAGCGCCAGGGGGCGACCAGCCCCAGCATTTT. This gives the protein CASKAPGGDQPQHF.

The V gene is TRBV7-9, the J gene TRBJ2-5; D perhaps matches TRBD2 (6 bases). Deletions cut 1 base from V and 4 bases from J, with 13 bases between. Germline lookup yields CDR1 SEHNR and CDR2 FQNEAQ (reference sequence). There are 15 residues in the CDR3. The CDR3 region has the DNA TGTGCCAGCAGCTTAGTCTTGGGAGGAAGAGAGACCCAGTACTTC. Protein: CASSLVLGGRETQYF. Full variable domain (rest looked up from reference TRBV7-9 and TRBJ2-5): DTGVSQNPRHKITKRGQNVTFRCDPISEHNRLYWYRQTLGQGPEFLTYFQNEAQLEKSRLLSDRFSAERPKGSFSTLEIQRTEQGDSAMYLCASSLVLGGRETQYFGPGTRLLVL.